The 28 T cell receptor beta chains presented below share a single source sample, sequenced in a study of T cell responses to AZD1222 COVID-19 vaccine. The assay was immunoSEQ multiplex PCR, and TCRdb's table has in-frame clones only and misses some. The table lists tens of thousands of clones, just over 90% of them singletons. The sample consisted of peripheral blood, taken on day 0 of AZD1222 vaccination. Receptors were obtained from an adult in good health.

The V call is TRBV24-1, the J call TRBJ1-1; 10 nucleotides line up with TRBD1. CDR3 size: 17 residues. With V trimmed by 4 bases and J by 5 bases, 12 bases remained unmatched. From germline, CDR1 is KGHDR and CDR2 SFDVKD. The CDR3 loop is CATSDLRPGTGATEAFF. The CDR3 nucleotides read TGTGCCACCAGTGACTTACGCCCGGGGACAGGGGCTACTGAAGCTTTCTTT.

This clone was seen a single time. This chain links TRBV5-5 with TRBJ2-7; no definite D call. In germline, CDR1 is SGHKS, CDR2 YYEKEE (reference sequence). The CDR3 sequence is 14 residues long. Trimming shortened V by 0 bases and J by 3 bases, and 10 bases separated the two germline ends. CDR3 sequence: CASSLEPKGYEQYF. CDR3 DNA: TGTGCCAGCAGCTTGGAGCCAAAAGGCTACGAGCAGTACTTC.

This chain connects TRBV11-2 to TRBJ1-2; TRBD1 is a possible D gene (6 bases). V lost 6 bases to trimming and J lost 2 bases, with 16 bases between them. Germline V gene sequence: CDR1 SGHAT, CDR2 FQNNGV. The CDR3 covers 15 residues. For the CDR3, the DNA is TGTGCCAGCAGTCTTAGTGCAGGGGACAACTATGGCTACACCTTC. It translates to CASSLSAGDNYGYTF.

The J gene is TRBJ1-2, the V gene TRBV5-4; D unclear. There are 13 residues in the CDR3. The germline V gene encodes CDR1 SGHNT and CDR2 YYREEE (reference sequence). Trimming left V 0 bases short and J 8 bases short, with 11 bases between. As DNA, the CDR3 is TGTGCCAGCAGCTTGGAAGGAGGAGTCGGCTACACCTTC. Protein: CASSLEGGVGYTF.

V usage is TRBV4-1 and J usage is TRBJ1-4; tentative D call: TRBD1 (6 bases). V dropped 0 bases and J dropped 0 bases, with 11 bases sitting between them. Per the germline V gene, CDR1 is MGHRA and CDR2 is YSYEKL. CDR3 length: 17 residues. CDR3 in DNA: TGCGCCAGCAGCCAAGACGGGGGGCAATCAACTAATGAAAAACTGTTTTTT. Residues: CASSQDGGQSTNEKLFF.

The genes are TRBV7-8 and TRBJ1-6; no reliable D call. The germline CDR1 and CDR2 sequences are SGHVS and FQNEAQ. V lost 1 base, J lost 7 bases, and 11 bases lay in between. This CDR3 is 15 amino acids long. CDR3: CASSLGNPGNSPLHF. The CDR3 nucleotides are TGTGCCAGCAGCTTAGGCAACCCTGGAAATTCACCCCTCCACTTT. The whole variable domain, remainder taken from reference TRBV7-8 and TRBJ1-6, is GAGVSQSPRYKVAKRGQDVALRCDPISGHVSLFWYQQALGQGPEFLTYFQNEAQLDKSGLPSDRFFAERPEGSVSTLKIQRTQQEDSAVYLCASSLGNPGNSPLHFGNGTRLTVT.

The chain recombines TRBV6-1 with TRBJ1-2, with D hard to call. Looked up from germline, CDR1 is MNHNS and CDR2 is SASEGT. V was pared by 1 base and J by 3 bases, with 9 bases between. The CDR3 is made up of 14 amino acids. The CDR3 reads CASSEGRAYYGYTF. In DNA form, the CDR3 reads TGTGCCAGCAGTGAAGGTCGGGCGTACTATGGCTACACCTTC.

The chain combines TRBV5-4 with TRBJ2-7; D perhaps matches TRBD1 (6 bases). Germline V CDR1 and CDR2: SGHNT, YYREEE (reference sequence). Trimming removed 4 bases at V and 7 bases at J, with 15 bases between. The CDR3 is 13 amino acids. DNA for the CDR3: TGTGCCAGCAGCCCACAGGGATCGTGGGAGCAGTACTTC. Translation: CASSPQGSWEQYF.

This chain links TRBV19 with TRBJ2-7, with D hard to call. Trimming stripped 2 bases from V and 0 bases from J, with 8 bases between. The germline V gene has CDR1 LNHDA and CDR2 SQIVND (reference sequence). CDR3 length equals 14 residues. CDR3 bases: TGTGCCAGTAGTATATCCGCAAGCTCCTACGAGCAGTACTTC. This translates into CASSISASSYEQYF.

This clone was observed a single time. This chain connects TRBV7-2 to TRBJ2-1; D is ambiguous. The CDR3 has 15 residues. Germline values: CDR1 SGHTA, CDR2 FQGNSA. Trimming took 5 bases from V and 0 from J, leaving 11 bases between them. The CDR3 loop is CASSAPPSSYNEQFF. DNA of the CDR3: TGTGCCAGCAGCGCACCCCCGAGCTCCTACAATGAGCAGTTCTTC.

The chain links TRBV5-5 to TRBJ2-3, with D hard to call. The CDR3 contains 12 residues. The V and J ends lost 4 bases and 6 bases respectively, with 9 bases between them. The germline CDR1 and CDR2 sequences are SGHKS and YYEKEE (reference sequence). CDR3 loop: CASSRGPDTQYF. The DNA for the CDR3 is TGTGCCAGCAGCCGTGGGCCTGATACGCAGTATTTT. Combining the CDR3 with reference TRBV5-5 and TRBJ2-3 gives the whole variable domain DAGVTQSPTHLIKTRGQQVTLRCSPISGHKSVSWYQQVLGQGPQFIFQYYEKEERGRGNFPDRFSARQFPNYSSELNVNALLLGDSALYLCASSRGPDTQYFGPGTRLTVL.

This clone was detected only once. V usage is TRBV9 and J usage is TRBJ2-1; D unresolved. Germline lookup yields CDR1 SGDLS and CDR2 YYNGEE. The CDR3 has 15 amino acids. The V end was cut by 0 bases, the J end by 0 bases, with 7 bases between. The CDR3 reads CASSVDLSSYNEQFF. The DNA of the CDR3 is TGTGCCAGCAGCGTAGACTTGAGCTCCTACAATGAGCAGTTCTTC.

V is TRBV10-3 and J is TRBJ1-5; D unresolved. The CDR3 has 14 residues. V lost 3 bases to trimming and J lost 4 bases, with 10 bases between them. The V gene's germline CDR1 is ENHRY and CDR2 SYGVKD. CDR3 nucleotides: TGTGCCATCAGTGACCTTAACAGTAATCAGCCCCAGCATTTT. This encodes CAISDLNSNQPQHF.

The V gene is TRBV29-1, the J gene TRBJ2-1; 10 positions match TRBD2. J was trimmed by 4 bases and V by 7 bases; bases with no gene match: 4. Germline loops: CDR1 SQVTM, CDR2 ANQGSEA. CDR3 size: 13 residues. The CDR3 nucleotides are TGCAGCGGCGAGCGGGGGGGATACAATGAGCAGTTCTTC. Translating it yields CSGERGGYNEQFF.

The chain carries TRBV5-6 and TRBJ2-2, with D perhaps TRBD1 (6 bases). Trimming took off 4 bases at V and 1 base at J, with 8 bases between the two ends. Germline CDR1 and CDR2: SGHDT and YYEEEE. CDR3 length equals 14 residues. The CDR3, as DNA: TGTGCCAGCAGCCCGACAGGGAACACCGGGGAGCTGTTTTTT. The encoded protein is CASSPTGNTGELFF.

DNA for the CDR3: TGCGCCAGCACCCTAAACCCCGGCGGGGGGAATGGAGGCTACACCTTC. Its translation: CASTLNPGGGNGGYTF. The chain couples TRBV5-1 to TRBJ1-2; possible D gene TRBD1, 5 bases. This CDR3 comprises 16 residues. V was shortened by 6 bases and J by 8 bases, with 26 bases between the two germline ends. Germline CDR1 SGHRS, CDR2 YFSETQ.

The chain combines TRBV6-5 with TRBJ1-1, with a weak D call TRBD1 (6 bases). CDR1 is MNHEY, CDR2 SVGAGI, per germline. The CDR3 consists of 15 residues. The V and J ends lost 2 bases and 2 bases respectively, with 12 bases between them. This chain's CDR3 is CASSYAGTINTEAFF. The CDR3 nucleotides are TGTGCCAGCAGTTACGCCGGGACAATAAACACTGAAGCTTTCTTT.

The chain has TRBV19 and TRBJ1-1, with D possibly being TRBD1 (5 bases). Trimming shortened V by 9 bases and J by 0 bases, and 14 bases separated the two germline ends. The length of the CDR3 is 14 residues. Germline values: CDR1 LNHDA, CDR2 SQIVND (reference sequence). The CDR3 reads CASKRLGVNTEAFF. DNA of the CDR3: TGTGCCAGCAAGAGACTGGGGGTGAACACTGAAGCTTTCTTT.

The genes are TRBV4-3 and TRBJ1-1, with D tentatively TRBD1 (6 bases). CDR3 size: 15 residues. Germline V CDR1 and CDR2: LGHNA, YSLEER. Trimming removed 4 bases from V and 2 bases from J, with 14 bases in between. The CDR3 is CASSPAGGRNTEAFF. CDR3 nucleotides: TGCGCCAGCAGCCCCGCCGGGGGGCGAAACACTGAAGCTTTCTTT.

In DNA form, the CDR3 reads TGTGCCAGCAGCTTAGGGGACGTACGTAATGAAAAACTGTTTTTT. Its translation: CASSLGDVRNEKLFF. The chain couples TRBV13 to TRBJ1-4, with no clear D. Deletions cut 0 bases from V and 4 bases from J, with 9 bases between. Germline V CDR1 and CDR2: PRHDT, FYEKMQ (reference sequence). The CDR3 is 15 amino acids.

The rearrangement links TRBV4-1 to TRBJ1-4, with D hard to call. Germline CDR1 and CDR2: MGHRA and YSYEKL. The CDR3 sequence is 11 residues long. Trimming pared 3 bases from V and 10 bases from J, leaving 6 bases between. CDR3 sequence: CASSQGRKLFF. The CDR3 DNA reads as TGCGCCAGCAGCCAGGGCCGAAAACTGTTTTTT.

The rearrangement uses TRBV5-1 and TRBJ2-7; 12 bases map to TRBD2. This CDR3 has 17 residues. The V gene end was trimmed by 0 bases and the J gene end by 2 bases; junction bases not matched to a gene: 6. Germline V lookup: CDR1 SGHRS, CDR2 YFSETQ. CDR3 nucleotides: TGCGCCAGCAGCTTGGGACTAGCGGGGGTGATCACCTACGAGCAGTACTTC. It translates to CASSLGLAGVITYEQYF.

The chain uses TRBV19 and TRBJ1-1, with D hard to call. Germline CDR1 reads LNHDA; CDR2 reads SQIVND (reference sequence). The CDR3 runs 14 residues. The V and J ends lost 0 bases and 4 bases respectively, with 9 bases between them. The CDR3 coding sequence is TGTGCCAGTAGTATAGATCCGGTCCTCACTGAAGCTTTCTTT. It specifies CASSIDPVLTEAFF.

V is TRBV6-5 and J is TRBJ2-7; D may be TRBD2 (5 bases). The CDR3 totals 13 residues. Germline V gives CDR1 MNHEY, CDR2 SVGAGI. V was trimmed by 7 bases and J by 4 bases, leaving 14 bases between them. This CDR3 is CASTLSSGYEQYF. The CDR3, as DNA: TGTGCCAGCACCCTGAGTTCGGGGTACGAGCAGTACTTC.

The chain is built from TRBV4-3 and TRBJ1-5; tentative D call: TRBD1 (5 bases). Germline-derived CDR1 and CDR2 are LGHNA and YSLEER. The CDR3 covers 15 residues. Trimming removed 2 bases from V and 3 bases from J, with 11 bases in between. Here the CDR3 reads CASSQYPGDNQPQHF. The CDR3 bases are TGCGCCAGCAGCCAATACCCGGGGGACAATCAGCCCCAGCATTTT.

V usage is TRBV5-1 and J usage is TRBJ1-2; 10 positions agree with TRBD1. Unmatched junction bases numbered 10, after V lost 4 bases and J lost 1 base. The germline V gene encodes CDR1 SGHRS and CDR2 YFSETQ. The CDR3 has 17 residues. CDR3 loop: CASSPGQGREFNYGYTF. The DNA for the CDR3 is TGCGCCAGCAGCCCGGGACAGGGGAGAGAGTTTAACTATGGCTACACCTTC.

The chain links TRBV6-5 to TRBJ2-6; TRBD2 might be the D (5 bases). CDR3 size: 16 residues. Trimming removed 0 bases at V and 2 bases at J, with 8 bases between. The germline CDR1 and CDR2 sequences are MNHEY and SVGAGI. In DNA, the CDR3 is TGTGCCAGCAGTTACTCGTGGGGAGCTGGGGCCAACGTCCTGACTTTC. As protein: CASSYSWGAGANVLTF.

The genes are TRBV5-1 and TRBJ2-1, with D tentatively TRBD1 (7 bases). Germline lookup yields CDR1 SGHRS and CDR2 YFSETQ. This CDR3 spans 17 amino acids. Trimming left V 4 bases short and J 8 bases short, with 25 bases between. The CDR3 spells CASSPSVRTGGKYEQFF. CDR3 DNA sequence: TGCGCCAGCAGCCCTAGCGTGAGGACAGGTGGGAAGTATGAGCAGTTCTTC.